Included here is one T cell receptor (beta chain) sequence, with context. Profiled with immunoSEQ multiplex PCR; TCRdb holds only in-frame clones, not every one. Of 450,000 to 550,000 clones in the sample, around 89% were seen once. These data come from a study of Ad26.COV2.S vaccination and SARS-CoV-2 variants. About the research overall: Ad26.COV2.S given intramuscularly, once or twice 56 days apart.

Treatment indicated: around 19 received Ad26.COV2.S at low or high dose, single or two shots; roughly five received placebo; per-sample allocation not given. At day 63 after the first vaccine or placebo injection, samples were drawn. Germline V gives CDR1 SGHKS, CDR2 YYEKEE (reference sequence). This CDR3 comprises 13 residues. V lost 5 bases to trimming and J lost 5 bases, with 13 bases between them. This chain uses TRBV5-5 with TRBJ1-1; TRBD1 is a possible D gene (5 bases). The sequence was obtained from a person between 18 and 65 years old who received the Ad26.COV2.S COVID-19 vaccine or a placebo. The specimen was peripheral blood, collected in a trial of Ad26.COV2.S vaccine versus placebo. The chain's CDR3 is CASRTGALTEAFF. Here the CDR3 DNA reads TGTGCCAGCAGGACCGGGGCCCTGACTGAAGCTTTCTTT. The whole variable domain, filled in from reference TRBV5-5 and TRBJ1-1, reads DAGVTQSPTHLIKTRGQQVTLRCSPISGHKSVSWYQQVLGQGPQFIFQYYEKEERGRGNFPDRFSARQFPNYSSELNVNALLLGDSALYLCASRTGALTEAFFGQGTRLTVV.